The T cell receptor (beta chain) described here comes from a study of T cell responses to AZD1222 COVID-19 vaccine. With regard to this clone: Its antigen is undetermined.

Here immunoSEQ multiplex PCR was the method, and the copy in TCRdb shows in-frame clones only, minus some. The sample consists of around 130,000 clones, 91% of them appearing once. Per the germline V gene, CDR1 is MNHEY and CDR2 is SVGAGI. V was shortened by 6 bases and J by 0 bases, with 6 bases between the two germline ends. The CDR3 length is 13 residues. Pooled samples include second doses given at about 4 or 12 weeks. Study-wide results and caveats: Epitopes outside B.1.351 and B.1.1.7 mutated regions reportedly drew nearly half of spike TCRs. Spike-specific TCR repertoires showed rising breadth and depth after two AZD1222 doses. The CD4 TCRs associated with vaccination extended across spike and predominated at 160-218 and 743-854.

The rearrangement uses TRBV6-5 and TRBJ2-4, with D unresolved. This receptor was identified in an adult who received the AZD1222 COVID-19 vaccine. Sequenced here: peripheral blood, sampled 28 days after the second AZD1222 dose. The CDR3: CASRRIAKNIQYF. In DNA form, the CDR3 reads TGTGCCAGCAGGCGGATAGCCAAAAACATTCAGTACTTC.